Sequencing of this TCR beta chain was carried out in a study of T cell clonotyping in hematopoietic cell transplantation. Assay used: immunoSEQ multiplex PCR; TCRdb lists only in-frame clones, some missing. There are around 16,000 clones in the sample; about 61% occur only once, and 10% to 15% lies in the top ten. This clone is medium-sized by share. The antigen is unknown. This CDR3 contains 13 residues. Germline CDR1 reads SGHDN; CDR2 reads FVKESK. Trimming cost V 2 bases and J 7 bases, with 9 bases left between them. Points from the study as a whole: Recipient TCR diversity dropped after transplant; expanded clonotypes rose from day 30 to 180. Cells were unsorted, so CD4 and CD8 contributions were not separated.

This material consisted of PBMCs, taken 30 days after allogeneic stem cell transplant. This TCR was sampled from a male patient between 45 and 59 years old who had an allogeneic stem cell transplant from an unrelated donor, so T cells may come from the graft donor. Some clones in this sample may be carry-over from other donors' samples. V is TRBV14 and J is TRBJ1-5; D unclear. The CDR3 sequence: CASSQSPEQPQHF. CDR3 sequence (DNA): TGTGCCAGCAGCCAAAGCCCAGAGCAGCCCCAGCATTTT. The variable domain in full, completed from reference TRBV14 and TRBJ1-5, reads EAGVTQFPSHSVIEKGQTVTLRCDPISGHDNLYWYRRVMGKEIKFLLHFVKESKQDESGMPNNRFLAERTGGTYSTLKVQPAELEDSGVYFCASSQSPEQPQHFGDGTRLSIL.